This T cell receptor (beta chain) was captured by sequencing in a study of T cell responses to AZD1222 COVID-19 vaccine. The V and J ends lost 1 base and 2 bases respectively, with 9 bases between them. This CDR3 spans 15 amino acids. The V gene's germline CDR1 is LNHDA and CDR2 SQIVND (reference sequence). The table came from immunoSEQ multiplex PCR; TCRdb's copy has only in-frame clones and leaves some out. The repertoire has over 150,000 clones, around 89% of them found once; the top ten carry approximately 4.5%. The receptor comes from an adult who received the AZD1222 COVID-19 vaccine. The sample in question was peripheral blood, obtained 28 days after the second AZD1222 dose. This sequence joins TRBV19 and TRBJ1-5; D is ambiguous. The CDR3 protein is CASSIAGSGNQPQHF. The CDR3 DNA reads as TGTGCCAGTAGTATAGCCGGGAGTGGCAATCAGCCCCAGCATTTT.